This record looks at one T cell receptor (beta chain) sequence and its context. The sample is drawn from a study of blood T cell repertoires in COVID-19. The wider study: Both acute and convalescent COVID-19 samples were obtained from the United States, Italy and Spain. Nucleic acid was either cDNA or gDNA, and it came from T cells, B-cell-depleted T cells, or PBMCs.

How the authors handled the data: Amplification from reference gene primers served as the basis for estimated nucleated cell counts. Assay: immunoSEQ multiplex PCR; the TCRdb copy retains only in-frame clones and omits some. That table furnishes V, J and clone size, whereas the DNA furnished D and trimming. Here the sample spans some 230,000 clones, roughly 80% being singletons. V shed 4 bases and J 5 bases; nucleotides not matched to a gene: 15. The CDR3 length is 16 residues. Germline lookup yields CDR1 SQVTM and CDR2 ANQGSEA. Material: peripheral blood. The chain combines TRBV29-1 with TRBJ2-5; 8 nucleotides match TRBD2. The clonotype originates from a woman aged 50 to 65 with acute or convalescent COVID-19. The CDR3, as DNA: TGCAGCGTTGTCAGCGGGGGCGCAGGATCAATGGAGACCCAGTACTTC. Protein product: CSVVSGGAGSMETQYF.